This T cell receptor beta chain was found in a study of T cell repertoires in cytomegalovirus infection. TCRdb passed the reads through MiXCR, listing each CDR3 protein once. The sample records hundreds of thousands of distinct CDR3 sequences, about 42% being singletons. Notes on the study in general: The ex vivo response was dominated by HLA-C-restricted CMV-specific TCR beta clonotypes. Carriage of CMV together with the relevant HLA was identifiable through cumulative public TCR beta family frequency.

Trimming shortened V by 11 bases and J by 4 bases, and 17 bases separated the two germline ends. Germline V gene sequence: CDR1 SNHLY, CDR2 FYNNEI. The length of the CDR3 is 13 residues. This clonotype qualifies as medium-sized. Its antigen is not identified. This TCR was sampled from a human donor in good health (CMV status not recorded). Some clones in this sample may be carry-over from other donors' samples. The sample consisted of cultured PBMCs, taken from culture after CMV antigen stimulation. The rearrangement links TRBV2 to TRBJ1-1; perhaps TRBD1 as D (5 bases). The CDR3 DNA reads as TGTGCCCCCTGGGCCGGGGACGGCACTGAAGCTTTCTTT. Residues: CAPWAGDGTEAFF.